The T cell receptor beta chain under discussion was sequenced for a study of chemoradiotherapy in HPV16-positive cancers. General observations from the study: Functional assays defining HPV-specific T cells used only a couple of HPV16-positive patients.

Some clones are missing from TCRdb's copy, which holds only in-frame ones; the method was immunoSEQ multiplex PCR. The table records approximately 2,800 clones, roughly 78% of them present only once. The sample holds a few counts of this clone. Its antigen is undetermined. Trimming removed 3 bases from V and 7 bases from J, with 10 bases in between. Germline CDR1 reads MGHDK; CDR2 reads SYGVNS. The CDR3 extends over 13 amino acids. The chain joins TRBV25-1 to TRBJ2-1; no clear D gene. The TCR comes from a human donor with HPV-associated anogenital cancer. Source: tumor tissue, taken from a patient who underwent chemoradiotherapy. In nucleotides, the CDR3 is TGTGCCAGCAGTGATTGGTACGGAAATGAGCAGTTCTTC. Its translation: CASSDWYGNEQFF.